The entry that follows covers one TCR beta chain sequence. What it binds is not known. Treatment indicated: about 20 received Ad26.COV2.S at low or high dose, single or two shots; roughly five received placebo; per-sample allocation not given. Samples analyzed were those drawn on day 63 after the first vaccine or placebo injection. V trimming: 2 bases; J trimming: 4 bases; junction bases outside the gene matches: 7. The germline gives CDR1 SGHVS, CDR2 FQNEAQ. There are 15 residues in the CDR3. Some clones are missing from TCRdb's copy, which holds only in-frame ones; the method was immunoSEQ multiplex PCR. The data contain some 300,000 clones, roughly 84% of them singletons. This record belongs to a study of Ad26.COV2.S vaccination and SARS-CoV-2 variants. Study details: Once or twice, 56 days apart, Ad26.COV2.S was delivered intramuscularly.

Study-level points and caveats: Marked by substantial breadth, spike-specific CD8+ and CD4+ T cell responses were reportedly seen after vaccination. Vaccine recipients had higher spike-specific TCR breadth than placebo recipients.

Sequences were derived from peripheral blood, sampled in a trial of Ad26.COV2.S vaccine versus placebo. The TCR sequence derives from a person between 18 and 60 years old who received the Ad26.COV2.S COVID-19 vaccine or a placebo. This chain links TRBV7-8 with TRBJ1-1; TRBD1 matches 7 bases. CDR3 loop: CASSLYRGRGTEAFF. In DNA form, the CDR3 reads TGTGCCAGCAGCTTATACAGGGGTAGGGGCACTGAAGCTTTCTTT. The full variable domain, in which reference TRBV7-8 and TRBJ1-1 provide the parts outside the CDR3, is GAGVSQSPRYKVAKRGQDVALRCDPISGHVSLFWYQQALGQGPEFLTYFQNEAQLDKSGLPSDRFFAERPEGSVSTLKIQRTQQEDSAVYLCASSLYRGRGTEAFFGQGTRLTVV.